This is a list of T cell receptor beta chains from one sample in a study of graft-versus-host responses after intestinal transplantation. These receptors' targets are unknown. Sequencing was performed with immunoSEQ multiplex PCR; in TCRdb, only in-frame clones are kept and a portion is missing. The data show 90,000 to 130,000 clones, more than 80% seen once. This material consisted of unstimulated CD4+ T cells sorted from spleen or lymph node cells, taken before transplant. These receptors were taken from a human donor who was the organ donor for an intestinal transplant. CDR3s leave out the opening cysteine and the closing phenylalanine or tryptophan. Expanded clones get a size class; other rows say once, few or many, or leave the size out.

TRBJ2-7 | NA | TRBV5-6 | ASSPPLGTYEQY
TRBJ2-1 | NA | TRBV15 | ATSRKLAGGPYNEQF
TRBJ2-4 | NA | TRBV30 | AWTQRGLAKNIQY
TRBJ1-5 | NA | TRBV6-1 | ASSERGTSPQPQH
TRBJ1-6 | NA | TRBV4-3 | ASSPTEPGPPTDNSPLH
TRBJ2-4 | NA | TRBV20-1 | SARVQNIQY
TRBJ2-1 | NA | TRBV7-2 | ASSLGGLAGGINEQF
TRBJ2-3 | NA | TRBV10-3 | AISEREVTTDTQY
TRBJ1-6 | NA | TRBV5-8 | ASSRSSYNSPLH
TRBJ1-5 | NA | TRBV4-2 | ASSQGSSNQPQH
NA | NA | TRBV7-9 | ASSSHRDGDYEQY
TRBJ2-4 | NA | TRBV6-6 | ASSTGTAKNIQY
TRBJ1-1 | NA | TRBV14 | ASSQVLLTWNTEAF
TRBJ2-2 | NA | TRBV27 | ASSLFPGYTGELF
TRBJ2-4 | NA | TRBV10-1 | ASSDGGLAKNIQY
TRBJ2-3 | NA | TRBV7-2 | ASSSTSGRGTQY
TRBJ2-7 | NA | TRBV4-3 | ASSQSLSGPSYEQY
TRBJ1-4 | NA | TRBV28 | ASSTGQKLF
TRBJ2-2 | NA | TRBV5-1 | ASSALQGANTGELF
TRBJ2-1 | few | TRBV19 | ASSISLVDNEQF
TRBJ1-1 | once | TRBV6-5 | ASSAIQNTEAF
TRBJ2-2 | NA | TRBV9 | ASSVGTSANTGELF
TRBJ2-7 | NA | TRBV6-1 | ASGTGWGGEQY
TRBJ1-1 | NA | TRBV12-5 | ASGLSLGQGGMNTEAF
TRBJ1-2 | NA | TRBV30 | AWSVRRDYGYT
TRBJ2-6 | NA | TRBV19 | ASSVAQTGANVLT
TRBJ2-4 | NA | TRBV5-4 | ASSVGGGVTKNIQY